Sequencing of this T cell receptor beta chain was carried out in a study of T-cell memory formation after mild COVID-19. Study-level information: The TCR clusters were mostly specific to one donor.

This clonotype showed up just a few times. The CDR3 sequence is 16 residues long. The germline gives CDR1 MGHRA, CDR2 YSYEKL. V was clipped by 0 bases and J by 2 bases, with 14 bases between them. Constant-segment primers were used for 5'RACE, and the resulting TCR alpha and TCR beta cDNA libraries carried sample barcodes and UMIs. TCRdb re-called the 5' RACE reads through MiXCR, storing one row per CDR3 protein. The sample has 260,000 or so distinct CDR3 sequences; 16% are singletons. The clonotype originates from a man younger than 30 who had mild COVID-19 (a few samples of this study predate the infection). Cell type and time point are not known. The rearrangement uses TRBV4-1 and TRBJ2-7; no clear D. The sample taken for sequencing was PBMCs or a T cell subset sorted from them (not recorded which). The CDR3 loop reads CASSQEQTYVPYEQYF. The CDR3 DNA follows: TGCGCCAGCAGCCAAGAACAGACCTATGTCCCCTACGAGCAGTACTTC.